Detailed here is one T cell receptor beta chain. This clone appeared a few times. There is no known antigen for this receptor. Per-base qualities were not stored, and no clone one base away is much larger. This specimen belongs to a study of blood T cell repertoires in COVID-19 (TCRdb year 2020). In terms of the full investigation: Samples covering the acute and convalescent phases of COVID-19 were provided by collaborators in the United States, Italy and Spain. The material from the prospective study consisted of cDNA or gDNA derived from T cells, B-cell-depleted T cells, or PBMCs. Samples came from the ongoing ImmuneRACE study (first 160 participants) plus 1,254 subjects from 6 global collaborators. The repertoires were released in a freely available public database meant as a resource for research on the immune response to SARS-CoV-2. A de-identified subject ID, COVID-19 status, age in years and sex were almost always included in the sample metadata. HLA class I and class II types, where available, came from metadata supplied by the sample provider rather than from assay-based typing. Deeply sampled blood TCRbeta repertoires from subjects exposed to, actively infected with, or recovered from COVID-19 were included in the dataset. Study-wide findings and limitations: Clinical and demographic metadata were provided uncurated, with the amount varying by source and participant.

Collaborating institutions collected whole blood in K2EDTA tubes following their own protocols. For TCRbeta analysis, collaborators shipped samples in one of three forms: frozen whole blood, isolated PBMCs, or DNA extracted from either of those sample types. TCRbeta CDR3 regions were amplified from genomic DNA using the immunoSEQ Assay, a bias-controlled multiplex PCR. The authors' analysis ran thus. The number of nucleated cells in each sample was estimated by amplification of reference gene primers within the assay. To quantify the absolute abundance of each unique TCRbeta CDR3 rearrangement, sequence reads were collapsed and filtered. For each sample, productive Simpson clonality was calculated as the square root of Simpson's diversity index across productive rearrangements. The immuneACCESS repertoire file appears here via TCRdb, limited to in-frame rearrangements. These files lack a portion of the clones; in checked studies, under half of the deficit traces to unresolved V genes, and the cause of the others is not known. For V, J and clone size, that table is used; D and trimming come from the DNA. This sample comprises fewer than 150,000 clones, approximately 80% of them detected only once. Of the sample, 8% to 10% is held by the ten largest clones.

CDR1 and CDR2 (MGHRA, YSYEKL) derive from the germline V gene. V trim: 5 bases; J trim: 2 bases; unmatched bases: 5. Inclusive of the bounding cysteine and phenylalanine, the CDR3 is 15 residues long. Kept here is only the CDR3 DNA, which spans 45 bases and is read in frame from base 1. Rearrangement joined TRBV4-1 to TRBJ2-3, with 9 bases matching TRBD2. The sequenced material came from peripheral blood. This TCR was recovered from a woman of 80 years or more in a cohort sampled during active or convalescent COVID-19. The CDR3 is CASSERTSVTDTQYF. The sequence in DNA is TGCGCCAGCAGCGAAAGGACTAGCGTCACAGATACGCAGTATTTT.